This entry concerns a single TCR beta chain. It has no known antigen specificity. It has no much larger one-base neighbor in the sample; base qualities were not kept. V is cut by 7 bases and J by 0 bases, and the space between the germline ends is 13 bases. Looking up the germline V gene yields CDR1 MNHNS and CDR2 SASEGT. From its cysteine to its phenylalanine, the CDR3 spans 15 amino acids. Only the CDR3 part of the read is kept: 45 bases, read in frame from the first base. The donors were healthy, HIV-negative adults who had no recently reported acute infections or vaccinations. Only Caucasian adults living in Nashville, Tennessee, USA were represented among the donors. CD4+ T cells were enriched by magnetic negative selection; naive cells were then positively selected on CD45RA, and the negative fraction formed the memory subset. Blood was obtained by leukapheresis, after which PBMCs were separated by Ficoll-Histopaque density gradient centrifugation and cryopreserved in liquid nitrogen vapor phase. Analytical flow cytometry was used to check the purity and quantity of every magnetically sorted T cell population. Genomic DNA was isolated from every sorted fraction and measured by UV absorbance on a Nanodrop 2000c.

Using the deep immunoSEQ assay, multiplex PCR amplified TCR CDR3 regions from genomic DNA. For each cell subset, the extracted genomic DNA was distributed evenly across all wells of several immunoSEQ 96-well plates, and each plate served as one replicate. For sorted subsets, roughly 200 ng of genomic DNA, equivalent to some 30,000 T cell genomes, went into each replicate PCR. The purified libraries were quantified using a Qubit 3.0 fluorometer, sized with a Bioanalyzer 2100, and then quantified again using the KAPA Library Quantification kit. Every immunoSEQ 96-well plate was sequenced on a separate single-read 150-cycle Illumina NextSeq 550 flow cell. The authors processed their data as follows. The immunoSEQ output contained only junctional sequences without quality scores, so filtering could not match that applied to full-length reads. To assign V/J genes and CDR3, sequences were annotated using PyIR, a Python wrapper for IgBLAST v1.9, with IMGT germline references. Reads were filtered out if the reads had weak V/J assignments (E-value above 1e-6), no CDR3, stop codons, out-of-frame junctions, or ambiguous translated residues. V3J clonotypes were defined as sequences sharing an identical inferred V gene, J gene, and CDR3 amino acid sequence. Percentage overlap between repertoires was calculated by dividing the number of shared unique clonotypes by the size of the smaller repertoire. Three approaches were used to assess repertoire richness: RTK rarefaction, the Chao1 estimator, and Recon v2.1 estimates of unobserved clonotypes. OLGA was used to compute generation probabilities for all TCRbeta clonotypes that the gDNA method yielded from several donors. Sourced from immuneACCESS, this table was stored by TCRdb with only in-frame sequences that have V and J called. A share of the clones is absent; for the studies checked, an unresolved V gene accounts for under half, and the remainder has no known explanation. V, J and clone size are taken as reported in that table, and D and trimming were inferred from the DNA itself. This sample has 1.6 million or so clones in its table, and over 95% of those were observed once. Approximately 1.1% of the sample rests with the top ten.

The sample is drawn from a study of shared clonotypes between healthy human individuals (TCRdb year 2020). Turning to the overall study: The cohort comprised a couple of women and three men aged 18 to 49 years. Different laboratories and diverse techniques were used to prepare libraries and sequence TCR repertoires, to increase sequencing depth and limit assay-specific biases. To estimate repertoire size and how much clonotype sharing occurs between individuals, the study deeply sequenced the blood TCR repertoires of about five healthy adults. Between about 0.8 and 9 billion PBMCs per donor were obtained by leukapheresis. For each donor, three plates each were used for CD4 naive and CD4 memory, two plates were used for CD8 naive, and one plate was used for CD8 memory. Results and caveats for the whole study, not just this receptor: Compared with non-shared clonotypes, clonotypes shared by all four sorted-subset donors had higher generation probabilities. Estimated clonotype richness was generally larger for naive than for memory subsets. Based on pairwise subsampling, the degree of clonotype sharing among donors was expected to be affected by sequencing depth. When several donors were compared, the shared fraction of clonotypes was 5% to 6.5% for naive CD4, approximately 3.3% for naive CD8, more than 2% for memory CD4, and 0.4% for memory CD8. Sampling was restricted to blood, and TCR repertoires in tissue are likely to differ from TCR repertoires in blood. Even with the large sequencing depth, rarefaction of the sorted-subset datasets indicated that sequencing was incomplete. The small number of donors limited the genetic and exposure-history diversity represented.

Material: naive CD4+ T cells sorted from blood. According to the study, the label for this sample's cell subset or site signals: CD45RA+ positively selected. The rearranged chain carries TRBV6-1 and TRBJ1-5; perhaps TRBD1 is the D gene, with 6 bases matching. This sequence was found in a man aged 25-45 years in good health. The CDR3 reads as follows: CASTVTGTSNQPQHF. Read as DNA, the sequence is TGTGCCAGCACCGTAACAGGGACTAGCAATCAGCCCCAGCATTTT.